Presented here are 23 T cell receptor beta chains from one specimen sequenced in a study of blood T cell repertoires in COVID-19. TCRdb keeps only in-frame clones here, not all; method: immunoSEQ multiplex PCR. The table lists fewer than 200,000 clones, about 87% of them singletons. Source material: peripheral blood. Receptors were obtained from a woman in her seventies with COVID-19, enrolled during active disease.

The chain carries TRBV15 and TRBJ1-4; 10 bases fit TRBD1. CDR1 is LNHNV and CDR2 is YYDKDF in the germline V gene (reference sequence). V lost 3 bases to trimming and J lost 4 bases; unmatched junction nucleotides: 5. The CDR3 spans 16 residues. CDR3 sequence reads: CATSRDRGSGNEKLFF. The CDR3 DNA reads TGTGCCACCAGCAGGGACAGGGGGAGCGGTAATGAAAAACTGTTTTTT.

The chain has TRBV19 and TRBJ2-5; D possibly corresponds to TRBD2 (5 bases). V dropped 6 bases and J dropped 1 base, with 9 bases sitting between them. The CDR3 loop spans 13 amino acids. Germline values: CDR1 LNHDA, CDR2 SQIVND (reference sequence). The CDR3: CASRGEPQETQYF. The CDR3, as DNA: TGTGCCAGTAGGGGAGAACCCCAAGAGACCCAGTACTTC.

This chain links TRBV5-4 with TRBJ2-3, with 10 bases matching TRBD2. The CDR3 has 17 residues. V trimming: 1 base; J trimming: 0 bases; junction bases outside the gene matches: 5. Germline V CDR1 and CDR2: SGHNT, YYREEE (reference sequence). The CDR3 region has the DNA TGTGCCAGCAGCTTGTTGGCTAGCGGGGGAAGCACAGATACGCAGTATTTT. Translation: CASSLLASGGSTDTQYF.

The genes are TRBV7-9 and TRBJ1-6; D is possibly TRBD1 (5 bases). The CDR3 sequence is 15 residues long. Trimming removed 2 bases at V and 5 bases at J, with 10 bases between. Germline V CDR1 and CDR2: SEHNR, FQNEAQ (reference sequence). CDR3 protein: CASSLLGVDNSPLHF. For the CDR3, the DNA is TGTGCCAGCAGCTTATTAGGGGTTGATAATTCACCCCTCCACTTT.

This clone was observed a single time. The chain couples TRBV27 to TRBJ2-7, with TRBD1 matching over 7 bases. This CDR3 is built from 13 residues. Germline V gene sequence: CDR1 MNHEY, CDR2 SMNVEV (reference sequence). The V segment lost 5 bases and the J segment 3 bases; nucleotides outside the gene matches: 4. CDR3 protein: CASSRDSHYEQYF. CDR3 DNA sequence: TGTGCCAGCAGTCGGGACAGTCACTACGAGCAGTACTTC.

CDR3 DNA sequence: TGTGCCAGCGGGAGGGAGGCCTACGAGCAGTACTTC. This codes for CASGREAYEQYF. The chain employs TRBV27 and TRBJ2-7; 7 nucleotides agree with TRBD2. The CDR3 contains 12 residues. CDR1 MNHEY and CDR2 SMNVEV come from the germline V gene (reference sequence). V lost 8 bases and J lost 2; bases outside the gene matches: 3.

This clone was detected once. J is TRBJ2-2 and V is TRBV27; 9 nucleotides line up with TRBD1. Germline V lookup: CDR1 MNHEY, CDR2 SMNVEV (reference sequence). Trimming removed 5 bases from V and 3 bases from J; junction bases left unmatched: 7. CDR3 length: 16 residues. Written as DNA, the CDR3 is TGTGCCAGCAGTCTACAGGGGGCGCTGGACACCGGGGAGCTGTTTTTT. This sequence encodes CASSLQGALDTGELFF.

Details on this clone: A read error may produce the germline difference seen at one junction end. V usage is TRBV7-7 and J usage is TRBJ2-1, with D possibly TRBD1 on 6 matching bases. The CDR3 totals 15 residues. Looked up from germline, CDR1 is SSHAT and CDR2 is FNYEAQ (reference sequence). The CDR3 region has the DNA TGTGCTAGCAGCTTTAGACAGGTAACCTACAATGAGCAGTTCTTC. Protein product: CASSFRQVTYNEQFF.

Only one count was recorded for this clone. This chain links TRBV7-2 with TRBJ1-5, with D perhaps matching TRBD1 (5 bases). Germline values: CDR1 SGHTA, CDR2 FQGNSA. V shed 5 bases and J shed 4 bases, with 9 bases lying between them. CDR3 size: 13 residues. Here the CDR3 DNA reads TGTGCCAGCAGCCTACAGGTTAATCAGCCCCAGCATTTT. It specifies CASSLQVNQPQHF.

Notes on this clone: This sample includes further DNA sequences coding for the same CDR3. The chain has TRBV20-1 and TRBJ1-1; D not resolved. From germline, CDR1 is DFQATT and CDR2 SNEGSKA (reference sequence). This CDR3 contains 11 residues. Trimming removed 3 bases at V and 5 bases at J, with 7 bases between. CDR3 DNA: TGCAGTGCTAGTCGCGGGACTGAAGCTTTCTTT. Translating gives CSASRGTEAFF.

The chain joins TRBV6-1 to TRBJ1-3; 10 bases fit TRBD1. Germline-derived CDR1 and CDR2 are MNHNS and SASEGT. This CDR3 has 15 residues. The junction had 2 bases not matched to a gene; V was cut back by 4 bases and J by 2 bases. CDR3 loop: CASSGGQGAGNTIYF. As DNA, the CDR3 is TGTGCCAGCAGTGGAGGACAGGGGGCTGGAAACACCATATATTTT.

This rearrangement joins TRBV19 to TRBJ1-4; D possibly corresponds to TRBD1 (5 bases). The CDR3 sequence is 16 residues long. V was shortened by 9 bases and J by 8 bases, with 25 bases between the two germline ends. Per the germline V gene, CDR1 is LNHDA and CDR2 is SQIVND (reference sequence). The CDR3 here is CASRRTMMEFNEKLFF. CDR3 DNA: TGTGCCAGCCGTAGGACAATGATGGAGTTTAACGAAAAACTGTTTTTT.

In nucleotides, the CDR3 is TGTGCCACCAGTGACGACTATTATGGCTACACCTTC. This codes for CATSDDYYGYTF. This chain connects TRBV24-1 to TRBJ1-2, with D unclear. Germline CDR1 and CDR2: KGHDR and SFDVKD. The CDR3 sequence is 12 residues long. V was pared by 4 bases and J by 5 bases, with 7 bases between.

The chain links TRBV12-5 to TRBJ2-7, with unresolved D. Germline lookup yields CDR1 LGHNT and CDR2 FRNRAP. V was trimmed by 2 bases and J by 6 bases, leaving 14 bases between them. The CDR3 length is 14 residues. The CDR3 nucleotides are TGTGCTAGTGGTTTGCCCCCTCCTGTCGGCGAGCAGTACTTC. It yields the protein CASGLPPPVGEQYF.

The rearrangement links TRBV6-1 to TRBJ1-1; TRBD1 matches at 9 bases. With 2 bases clipped from V and 11 bases from J, the junction kept 9 bases outside the gene matches. The CDR3 spans 14 residues. CDR1 and CDR2 from the germline V gene are MNHNS and SASEGT. CDR3 coding DNA: TGTGCCAGCAGTGAAAGTGGGACAGGGATTCGGGCTTTCTTT. Translating gives CASSESGTGIRAFF.

The chain carries TRBV6-5 and TRBJ2-7; D gene unclear. The CDR3 length is 13 residues. Germline lookup yields CDR1 MNHEY and CDR2 SVGAGI. V was shortened by 6 bases and J by 1 base, with 10 bases between the two germline ends. For the CDR3, the DNA is TGTGCCAGCAGCTACGAACTTTCCTACGAGCAGTACTTC. This gives the protein CASSYELSYEQYF.

The chain combines TRBV28 with TRBJ1-2; D not certain. Per the germline V gene, CDR1 is MDHEN and CDR2 is SYDVKM. V was trimmed by 2 bases and J by 4 bases, leaving 5 bases between them. The CDR3 contains 12 residues. This CDR3 is CASSLDSYGYTF. DNA for the CDR3: TGTGCCAGCAGTTTAGATAGCTATGGCTACACCTTC.

J is TRBJ1-2 and V is TRBV5-4, with 9 bases that match TRBD1. In germline, CDR1 is SGHNT, CDR2 YYREEE (reference sequence). The CDR3 loop spans 13 amino acids. V gave up 5 bases and J gave up 4 bases; unmatched junction bases: 3. CDR3 region: CASRKDRGYGYTF. The CDR3 DNA reads TGTGCCAGCAGGAAGGACAGGGGCTATGGCTACACCTTC.

The chain is built from TRBV5-5 and TRBJ1-2, with a possible D match to TRBD1 (6 bases). CDR3 length: 15 amino acids. Trimming took off 0 bases at V and 0 bases at J, with 9 bases between the two ends. Germline loops: CDR1 SGHKS, CDR2 YYEKEE (reference sequence). CDR3 DNA sequence: TGTGCCAGCAGCTTGGGGGACATTTCTAACTATGGCTACACCTTC. Protein: CASSLGDISNYGYTF.

The chain joins TRBV30 to TRBJ2-5, with D maybe TRBD2 (7 bases). Germline assignment: CDR1 GTSNPN and CDR2 SVGIG (reference sequence). The V and J ends lost 3 bases and 4 bases respectively, with 12 bases between them. The CDR3 runs to 13 residues. CDR3 sequence reads: CAWSRGGRETQYF. The CDR3 DNA is TGTGCCTGGAGCCGCGGGGGCCGAGAGACCCAGTACTTC. Complete variable domain (other parts from reference TRBV30 and TRBJ2-5): SQTIHQWPATLVQPVGSPLSLECTVEGTSNPNLYWYRQAAGRGLQLLFYSVGIGQISSEVPQNLSASRPQDRQFILSSKKLLLSDSGFYLCAWSRGGRETQYFGPGTRLLVL.

The chain has TRBV3-1 (or the pseudogene TRBV3-2) and TRBJ2-1, with 9 bases aligning to TRBD2. V dropped 6 bases and J dropped 0; count of bases not matched to a gene: 3. The CDR3 runs 15 residues. Germline assignment: CDR1 LGHDT and CDR2 YNNKEL (reference sequence). CDR3 coding DNA: TGTGCCAGCAGGGTTAGCGGGAGCTCCTACAATGAGCAGTTCTTC. It encodes CASRVSGSSYNEQFF.

CDR3: CASSLPGLFTNTGELFF. The CDR3 DNA reads as TGTGCCAGCAGCTTGCCGGGGTTGTTTACGAACACCGGGGAGCTGTTTTTT. The chain links TRBV5-8 to TRBJ2-2; tentatively, D is TRBD2 (5 bases). The CDR3 contains 17 residues. CDR1 is SGHTS, CDR2 YDEGEE, per germline. Between the trimmed V and J ends, which lost 1 base and 0 bases, there was a span of 13 bases.

This chain uses TRBV6-5 with TRBJ2-7; D possibly corresponds to TRBD1 (5 bases). The CDR3 has 14 residues. CDR1 MNHEY and CDR2 SVGAGI come from the germline V gene. Trimming shortened V by 7 bases and J by 7 bases, and 20 bases separated the two germline ends. The CDR3 sequence is CASTKRGSVAEQYF. CDR3 nucleotide sequence: TGTGCCAGCACCAAAAGGGGTTCCGTTGCGGAGCAGTACTTC.